Below, 14 T cell receptor beta chains from the same sample are listed, as sequenced in a study of OX40 agonist ivuxolimab in advanced cancers. Generated by immunoSEQ multiplex PCR, the TCRdb table keeps only in-frame clones and is missing some. This sample carries more than 50,000 clones, 80% to 90% of them seen once, and the ten largest clones take 0.88%. The sequences come from CD4+ or CD8+ T cells sorted from blood, collected in a trial of the OX40 agonist ivuxolimab. Source of these receptors: an adult with an advanced solid tumor such as melanoma, head and neck, liver or kidney cancer.

The rearrangement links TRBV28 to TRBJ2-7; 7 bases are a match to TRBD1. This CDR3 contains 16 residues. The germline V gene has CDR1 MDHEN and CDR2 SYDVKM. V was pared by 7 bases and J by 0 bases, with 12 bases of the junction left unmatched. The CDR3 region is CASTVTGTVLSYEQYF. The CDR3, as DNA: TGTGCCAGCACTGTAACCGGGACAGTGCTCTCCTACGAGCAGTACTTC.

The rearrangement joins TRBV5-5 to TRBJ2-6, with a possible D match to TRBD1 (5 bases). V dropped 5 bases and J dropped 2 bases, with 14 bases sitting between them. This CDR3 is 16 amino acids long. From germline, CDR1 is SGHKS and CDR2 YYEKEE (reference sequence). The CDR3 DNA is TGTGCCAGCAGTCCAGGATGGGGCCCTGGGGCCAACGTCCTGACTTTC. Translation: CASSPGWGPGANVLTF.

This sequence joins TRBV9 and TRBJ2-2; D is uncertain. V was shortened by 3 bases and J by 1 base, with 10 bases between the two germline ends. The CDR3 consists of 15 residues. CDR1 and CDR2 from the germline V gene are SGDLS and YYNGEE. The CDR3: CASSAVVGNTGELFF. CDR3 DNA: TGTGCCAGCAGCGCAGTAGTGGGGAACACCGGGGAGCTGTTTTTT.

The chain combines TRBV2 with TRBJ2-7; D is unclear. The V end was cut by 6 bases, the J end by 2 bases, with 14 bases between. Germline assignment: CDR1 SNHLY and CDR2 FYNNEI. This CDR3 is 14 amino acids long. This CDR3 is CASSDDTLPYEQYF. The CDR3 region has the DNA TGTGCCAGCAGCGATGACACCCTTCCCTACGAGCAGTACTTC.

The gene calls are TRBV19 and TRBJ2-3; 12 bases agree with TRBD2. The junction had 3 bases not matched to a gene; V was cut back by 6 bases and J by 5 bases. The CDR3 consists of 14 residues. Germline loops: CDR1 LNHDA, CDR2 SQIVND (reference sequence). The CDR3 region is CASSGLAGIDTQYF. CDR3 bases: TGTGCCAGTAGCGGACTAGCGGGGATAGATACGCAGTATTTT. The variable domain in full, completed from reference TRBV19 and TRBJ2-3, reads DGGITQSPKYLFRKEGQNVTLSCEQNLNHDAMYWYRQDPGQGLRLIYYSQIVNDFQKGDIAEGYSVSREKKESFPLTVTSAQKNPTAFYLCASSGLAGIDTQYFGPGTRLTVL.

This chain connects TRBV4-1 to TRBJ2-1, with a weak D call TRBD2 (6 bases). The germline CDR1 and CDR2 sequences are MGHRA and YSYEKL. The CDR3 has 16 amino acids. Trimming cost V 3 bases and J 6 bases, with 18 bases left between them. The chain's CDR3 is CASSHPGLVGGNEQFF. In nucleotides, the CDR3 is TGCGCCAGCAGCCACCCGGGACTCGTCGGGGGCAATGAGCAGTTCTTC.

The chain combines TRBV7-9 with TRBJ1-3, with 8 bases matching TRBD1. V lost 6 bases, J lost 3 bases, and 1 base stayed unmatched. CDR1 and CDR2 from the germline V gene are SEHNR and FQNEAQ (reference sequence). CDR3 length equals 13 residues. Here the CDR3 reads CASRQGDGNTIYF. The CDR3 DNA reads as TGTGCCAGCAGACAGGGGGATGGAAACACCATATATTTT.

The chain has TRBV5-6 and TRBJ2-5, with 7 nucleotides matching TRBD2. This CDR3 has 15 residues. Germline-derived CDR1 and CDR2 are SGHDT and YYEEEE. J gave up 5 bases and V 0 bases, and 7 bases lay outside the gene matches. CDR3 protein: CASSLVGRGAETQYF. The CDR3 DNA follows: TGTGCCAGCAGCTTGGTAGGGAGGGGAGCGGAGACCCAGTACTTC.

The chain recombines TRBV13 with TRBJ2-3; 11 nucleotides agree with TRBD1. Trimming cost V 5 bases and J 6 bases; bases outside gene matches: 19. The CDR3 is made up of 19 amino acids. Per germline, CDR1 PRHDT and CDR2 FYEKMQ (reference sequence). The CDR3 bases are TGTGCCAGCAGCATTGGACAGGGGGCGATTTTTGCAAAGCGGGATACGCAGTATTTT. Its protein is CASSIGQGAIFAKRDTQYF.

CDR3 amino acids: CASSLRDINTDTQYF. The CDR3 coding sequence is TGCGCCAGCAGCCTTCGGGACATCAACACAGATACGCAGTATTTT. The genes are TRBV4-1 and TRBJ2-3; perhaps TRBD1 as D (6 bases). Germline CDR1 MGHRA, CDR2 YSYEKL. This CDR3 region has 15 residues. The V gene lost 4 bases and the J gene lost 2 bases, with 13 bases spanning the gap.

CDR3 in amino acids: CASSFDQGPDTQYF. In DNA form, the CDR3 reads TGTGCCAGCAGCTTCGATCAGGGGCCAGATACGCAGTATTTT. The rearrangement links TRBV11-1 to TRBJ2-3; TRBD1 is a possible D gene (6 bases). The germline V gene encodes CDR1 SGHAT and CDR2 FQDESV (reference sequence). The ends were cut back, 3 bases at V and 4 bases at J, with 11 bases in the middle. The CDR3 covers 14 residues.

The chain has TRBV28 and TRBJ2-6; no firm D call. The germline V gene encodes CDR1 MDHEN and CDR2 SYDVKM. This CDR3 is 14 amino acids long. V dropped 6 bases and J dropped 0 bases, with 6 bases sitting between them. CDR3 DNA sequence: TGTGCCAGCAGGGGTGTCTCTGGGGCCAACGTCCTGACTTTC. This translates into CASRGVSGANVLTF.

The V call is TRBV28, the J call TRBJ2-4, with D perhaps TRBD1 or TRBD2 (6 bases each). Trimming removed 3 bases at V and 1 base at J, with 16 bases between. CDR3 size: 17 residues. Germline assignment: CDR1 MDHEN and CDR2 SYDVKM. CDR3 DNA: TGTGCCAGCAGTTTCGAGGGGGGCGGTTGGGCCAAAAACATTCAGTACTTC. This encodes CASSFEGGGWAKNIQYF.

V gene TRBV5-1 combines with J gene TRBJ2-2; a weak D match, TRBD1 (5 bases). Trimming pared 6 bases from V and 1 base from J, leaving 10 bases between. This CDR3 comprises 14 residues. CDR1 SGHRS and CDR2 YFSETQ come from the germline V gene. The CDR3 nucleotides read TGCGCCAGCACCCGGACAATGAACACCGGGGAGCTGTTTTTT. This sequence encodes CASTRTMNTGELFF.